This TCR beta chain was retrieved from a study of blood T cell repertoires in COVID-19. Turning to the study itself: The United States, Italy and Spain were the sources of the acute and convalescent COVID-19 samples.

Some clones are missing from TCRdb's copy, which holds only in-frame ones; the method was immunoSEQ multiplex PCR. The profile shows more than 120,000 clones, approximately 87% of them singletons. V shed 3 bases, J shed 0 bases, and the junction held 5 bases outside the gene matches. CDR1 SGHRS and CDR2 YFSETQ come from the germline V gene. This CDR3 has 16 amino acids. V gene TRBV5-1 combines with J gene TRBJ2-2, with 7 positions matching TRBD1. The material sequenced was peripheral blood. This TCR was sampled from a woman aged 50 to 60 with active or convalescent COVID-19. The CDR3 spells CASSWGQFPNTGELFF. The CDR3 region has the DNA TGCGCCAGCAGCTGGGGACAGTTTCCGAACACCGGGGAGCTGTTTTTT. The variable domain in full, with the rest retrieved from reference TRBV5-1 and TRBJ2-2, is KAGVTQTPRYLIKTRGQQVTLSCSPISGHRSVSWYQQTPGQGLQFLFEYFSETQRNKGNFPGRFSGRQFSNSRSEMNVSTLELGDSALYLCASSWGQFPNTGELFFGEGSRLTVL.